The following is a T cell receptor beta chain sequence with its context. Its specificity is unknown. The entry originates in a study of T cell repertoires in cytomegalovirus infection. Study summary: CMV infection together with matching HLA type was indicated by public TCR beta signatures. Study-wide findings and caveats: The ex vivo response was dominated by HLA-C-restricted CMV-specific TCR beta clonotypes. Based on cumulative public TCR beta family frequency, carriers of CMV plus the relevant HLA were identified.

A single record per CDR3 protein comes from TCRdb applying MiXCR to the reads. The sample lists fewer than 350,000 distinct CDR3 sequences; 8% to 9.5% were seen once. Looked up from germline, CDR1 is MNHEY and CDR2 is SVGEGT. The CDR3 totals 14 residues. Trimming left V 0 bases short and J 5 bases short, with 10 bases between. The chain carries TRBV6-2 or TRBV6-3 and TRBJ2-5; weak D call: TRBD1 (5 bases). Sequenced input: PBMCs. The sequence was collected from a human donor in good health (CMV status not recorded). Some clones in this sample may be carry-over from other donors' samples. CDR3 sequence (DNA): TGTGCCAGCAGTTACTCGGCTAAGGGGGAGACCCAGTACTTC. Residues: CASSYSAKGETQYF.